These 21 T cell receptor beta chains were sequenced from one sample in a study of blood T cell repertoires in COVID-19. Assay used: immunoSEQ multiplex PCR; TCRdb lists only in-frame clones, some missing. The sample carries a few hundred thousand clones, more than 75% recorded once. The sequenced material came from PBMCs or T cells enriched from blood (not recorded which). The receptors stem from a woman aged 25 to 45 who had recovered from COVID-19.

The V and J genes are TRBV30 and TRBJ2-6; D possibly corresponds to TRBD1 (6 bases). Germline CDR1 and CDR2: GTSNPN and SVGIG (reference sequence). CDR3 size: 19 residues. Trimming removed 2 bases at V and 0 bases at J, with 20 bases between. DNA of the CDR3: TGTGCCTGGAGTTTACTCAGTCAGGGGATCTTCTCTGGGGCCAACGTCCTGACTTTC. Translating gives CAWSLLSQGIFSGANVLTF.

The chain couples TRBV10-1 to TRBJ2-2; TRBD1 matches 8 bases. The CDR3 extends over 14 amino acids. Germline lookup yields CDR1 WNHNN and CDR2 SYGVQD (reference sequence). V lost 6 bases and J lost 7; bases outside the gene matches: 7. DNA for the CDR3: TGCGCCAGCAGCGGGCAGGGGGCTAACGGGGAGCTGTTTTTT. This gives the protein CASSGQGANGELFF.

The gene calls are TRBV2 and TRBJ2-2, with 9 bases matching TRBD1. The CDR3 runs to 13 residues. The junction had 5 bases not matched to a gene; V was cut back by 8 bases and J by 7 bases. CDR1 SNHLY and CDR2 FYNNEI come from the germline V gene. The CDR3 loop is CASGGQGIGELFF. As DNA, the CDR3 is TGTGCCAGCGGGGGACAGGGTATCGGGGAGCTGTTTTTT.

The V call is TRBV30, the J call TRBJ1-3; TRBD1 might be the D (5 bases). Between the trimmed V and J ends, which lost 0 bases and 7 bases, there was a span of 13 bases. CDR3 length: 14 residues. Germline V gene data show CDR1 as GTSNPN and CDR2 as SVGIG (reference sequence). In DNA form, the CDR3 reads TGTGCCTGGAGTGTAAGCAGGGTGCGGAACACCATATATTTT. Translating it yields CAWSVSRVRNTIYF. The full variable domain, completed using reference TRBV30 and TRBJ1-3, is SQTIHQWPATLVQPVGSPLSLECTVEGTSNPNLYWYRQAAGRGLQLLFYSVGIGQISSEVPQNLSASRPQDRQFILSSKKLLLSDSGFYLCAWSVSRVRNTIYFGEGSWLTVV.

The rearrangement joins TRBV19 to TRBJ1-1; D possibly corresponds to TRBD1 (5 bases). Germline loops: CDR1 LNHDA, CDR2 SQIVND (reference sequence). V shed 4 bases and J shed 3 bases, with 15 bases lying between them. CDR3 length equals 15 residues. The DNA for the CDR3 is TGTGCCAGTAGTACGTGGGGCTGGGAGGACACTGAAGCTTTCTTT. It translates to CASSTWGWEDTEAFF.

This clone occurred a few times. The sample contains more than one DNA sequence encoding this CDR3. The rearrangement uses TRBV6-5 and TRBJ2-7; tentative D call: TRBD2 (6 bases). CDR3 length: 12 amino acids. In germline, CDR1 is MNHEY, CDR2 SVGAGI. With 6 bases removed from V and 3 bases from J, the gap between germline ends came to 9 bases. The CDR3 is CASSPGGYEQYF. The CDR3 DNA sequence: TGTGCCAGCAGCCCCGGGGGCTACGAGCAGTACTTC.

This clone has just a few counts. The chain carries TRBV6-1 and TRBJ1-2; D call uncertain. V was shortened by 4 bases and J by 8 bases, with 23 bases between the two germline ends. CDR3 length equals 16 residues. Germline CDR1 reads MNHNS; CDR2 reads SASEGT. CDR3 in DNA: TGTGCCAGCAGTGCCCAGCGGCGGAGTTTCATGGGGGGCTACACCTTC. Protein sequence: CASSAQRRSFMGGYTF.

The V call is TRBV5-6, the J call TRBJ2-2, with 13 bases identical to TRBD2. The V and J ends lost 4 bases and 7 bases, in that order; junction bases with no gene match: 7. CDR1 is SGHDT, CDR2 YYEEEE, per germline. The CDR3 loop spans 16 amino acids. CDR3 bases: TGTGCCAGCAGCCCACTAGCGGGGGGGAGAAACGGGGAGCTGTTTTTT. Amino acids: CASSPLAGGRNGELFF.

This chain uses TRBV3-1 (or the pseudogene TRBV3-2) with TRBJ2-7; no definite D call. V gave up 2 bases and J gave up 0 bases, with 8 bases separating them. This CDR3 has 14 residues. Germline V CDR1 and CDR2: LGHDT, YNNKEL (reference sequence). In DNA, the CDR3 is TGTGCCAGCAGCCAACTCAGGTCCTCCTACGAGCAGTACTTC. This gives the protein CASSQLRSSYEQYF.

The chain uses TRBV5-1 and TRBJ2-1; D possibly corresponds to TRBD2 (5 bases). The germline V and J ends were trimmed by 2 bases and 8 bases, with 17 bases remaining between them. Germline CDR1 SGHRS, CDR2 YFSETQ. This CDR3 region has 15 residues. The CDR3 coding sequence is TGCGCCAGCAGCTTCCAAATAGGACTGGTCGATGAGCAGTTCTTC. Residues: CASSFQIGLVDEQFF.

The chain couples TRBV28 to TRBJ1-1; 12 bases are shared with TRBD1. V dropped 6 bases and J dropped 1; count of bases not matched to a gene: 9. The CDR3 sequence is 17 residues long. CDR1 is MDHEN and CDR2 is SYDVKM in the germline V gene. This chain's CDR3 is CASSLGTGGYPNTEAFF. CDR3 nucleotide sequence: TGTGCCAGCAGCCTCGGGACAGGGGGCTACCCGAACACTGAAGCTTTCTTT.

V gene TRBV7-2 combines with J gene TRBJ2-5; TRBD2 might be the D (6 bases). There are 16 residues in the CDR3. Germline values: CDR1 SGHTA, CDR2 FQGNSA. V gave up 5 bases and J gave up 5 bases, with 21 bases separating them. The CDR3 is CASSSSLGREVETQYF. The CDR3 nucleotides read TGTGCCAGCAGCAGTTCTTTAGGCAGGGAGGTGGAGACCCAGTACTTC.

V gene TRBV5-1 combines with J gene TRBJ2-1; 9 bases match TRBD2. Germline lookup yields CDR1 SGHRS and CDR2 YFSETQ. Trimming cost V 0 bases and J 7 bases; bases outside gene matches: 2. This CDR3 comprises 14 residues. CDR3 residues: CASSLVTSGNEQFF. CDR3 nucleotides: TGCGCCAGCAGCTTGGTTACTAGCGGGAATGAGCAGTTCTTC.

The chain uses TRBV10-3 and TRBJ1-1; 8 nucleotides match TRBD1. This CDR3 contains 14 residues. CDR1 is ENHRY and CDR2 is SYGVKD in the germline V gene. J was trimmed by 1 base and V by 6 bases; bases with no gene match: 4. The CDR3 region has the DNA TGTGCCATCAGGGCCGGGACAGGGAACACTGAAGCTTTCTTT. It encodes CAIRAGTGNTEAFF.

This sequence joins TRBV10-2 and TRBJ1-5; D remains ambiguous. Germline loops: CDR1 WSHSY, CDR2 SAAADI. Trimming removed 10 bases from V and 0 bases from J, with 10 bases in between. The CDR3 is made up of 13 amino acids. CDR3 region: CATGSGSNQPQHF. The CDR3, as DNA: TGCGCCACCGGGTCGGGTAGCAATCAGCCCCAGCATTTT.

Details on this clone: A junction end diverges from the germline sequence, so it may reflect a read error. V is TRBV2 and J is TRBJ2-1; 7 bases map to TRBD2. Germline loops: CDR1 SNHLY, CDR2 FYNNEI. CDR3 length equals 15 residues. The CDR3, as DNA: TGTGCCAGCAGTGGGACTAGAACCCGGTACAATGAGCAGCTCTTC. It codes for CASSGTRTRYNEQLF.

This clone was seen once. The chain recombines TRBV30 with TRBJ1-5; 7 bases align to TRBD1. This CDR3 has 16 amino acids. The trim removed 2 bases at V and 3 bases at J, leaving 10 bases unmatched. The germline gives CDR1 GTSNPN, CDR2 SVGIG (reference sequence). The CDR3 loop is CAWSPPGTVDNQPQHF. CDR3 bases: TGTGCCTGGAGTCCCCCCGGGACAGTAGACAATCAGCCCCAGCATTTT.

This clone has a handful of counts. The chain couples TRBV27 to TRBJ1-2; TRBD1 agrees at 9 bases. This CDR3 has 13 amino acids. CDR1 MNHEY and CDR2 SMNVEV come from the germline V gene (reference sequence). The V gene end was trimmed by 7 bases and the J gene end by 8 bases; junction bases not matched to a gene: 8. CDR3 DNA sequence: TGTGCCAGCACCACAGGGGGCGCGAAGGGCTACACCTTC. It specifies CASTTGGAKGYTF.

For the CDR3, the DNA is TGTGCCAGCAGCCCGTGGGACAGGGGAGGGGAGACCCAGTACTTC. Translating gives CASSPWDRGGETQYF. The chain is built from TRBV9 and TRBJ2-5; TRBD1 agrees at 10 bases. Trimming took 4 bases from V and 5 from J; bases not matched to a gene: 8. The germline gives CDR1 SGDLS, CDR2 YYNGEE. CDR3 length: 15 amino acids.

The genes are TRBV20-1 and TRBJ2-3; 7 bases match TRBD2. The CDR3 length is 14 residues. The germline CDR1 and CDR2 sequences are DFQATT and SNEGSKA (reference sequence). V was clipped by 3 bases and J by 0 bases; unmatched bases: 3. The CDR3: CSASGRGSTDTQYF. DNA of the CDR3: TGCAGTGCTAGTGGGCGGGGGAGCACAGATACGCAGTATTTT.

The chain carries TRBV7-2 and TRBJ2-1, with 8 bases that match TRBD2. The germline gives CDR1 SGHTA, CDR2 FQGNSA. V lost 6 bases to trimming and J lost 0 bases; unmatched junction nucleotides: 4. The CDR3 sequence is 15 residues long. CDR3 sequence (DNA): TGTGCCAGCAGTACCGGGACTAGCTCCTACAATGAGCAGTTCTTC. Residues: CASSTGTSSYNEQFF.